This T cell receptor (beta chain) was obtained from a study of T cells in localized non-small cell lung cancer. Whole-study results and caveats: Sequencing, confined to only one tumor region, leaves heterogeneity possible. Uninvolved adjacent lung showed peak T cell clonality, exceeding tumor. The study detected a median about 57 of the top 100 tumor clones in adjacent lung.

As for this clone: Its antigen remains unidentified.

Trimming stripped 5 bases from V and 4 bases from J, with 14 bases between. CDR3 length: 14 amino acids. Germline CDR1 SGHTA, CDR2 FQGNSA. Produced via immunoSEQ multiplex PCR; TCRdb's table is partial and in-frame only. Of over 25,000 clones in the sample, roughly 89% were seen once. The sequences come from peripheral blood, collected before any cancer treatment. The sequence derives from a male donor at least 60 years old with stage I lung adenocarcinoma. V usage is TRBV7-2 and J usage is TRBJ1-1; D remains ambiguous. CDR3 residues: CASSQHQVGTEAFF. The CDR3 coding sequence is TGTGCCAGCAGCCAACACCAGGTGGGCACTGAAGCTTTCTTT.